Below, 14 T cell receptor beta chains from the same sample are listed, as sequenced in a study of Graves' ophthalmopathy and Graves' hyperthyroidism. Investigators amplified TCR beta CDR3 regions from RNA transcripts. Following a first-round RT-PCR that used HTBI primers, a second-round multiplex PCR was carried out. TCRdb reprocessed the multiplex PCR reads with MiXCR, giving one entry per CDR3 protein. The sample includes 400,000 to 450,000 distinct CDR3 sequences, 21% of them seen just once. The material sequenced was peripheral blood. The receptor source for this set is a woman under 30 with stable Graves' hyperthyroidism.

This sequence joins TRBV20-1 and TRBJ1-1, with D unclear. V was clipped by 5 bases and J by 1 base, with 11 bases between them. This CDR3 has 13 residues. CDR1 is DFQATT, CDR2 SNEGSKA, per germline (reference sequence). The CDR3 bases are TGCAGTGCTGGAGGGTTTGGGAACACTGAAGCTTTCTTT. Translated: CSAGGFGNTEAFF.

The CDR3 region is CASRGIKDGNQPQHF. The CDR3 coding sequence is TGTGCCAGCAGAGGAATAAAGGATGGCAATCAGCCCCAGCATTTT. The rearrangement joins TRBV2 to TRBJ1-5; no firm D call. This CDR3 is 15 amino acids long. Per the germline V gene, CDR1 is SNHLY and CDR2 is FYNNEI. V was cut by 6 bases and J by 2 bases, with 14 bases left in between.

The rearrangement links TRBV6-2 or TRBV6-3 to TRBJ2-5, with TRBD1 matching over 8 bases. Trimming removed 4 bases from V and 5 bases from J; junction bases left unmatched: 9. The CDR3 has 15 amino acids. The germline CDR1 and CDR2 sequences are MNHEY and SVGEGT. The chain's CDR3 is CASSSHTGGWETQYF. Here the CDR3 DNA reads TGTGCCAGCAGTTCCCACACAGGGGGATGGGAGACCCAGTACTTC.

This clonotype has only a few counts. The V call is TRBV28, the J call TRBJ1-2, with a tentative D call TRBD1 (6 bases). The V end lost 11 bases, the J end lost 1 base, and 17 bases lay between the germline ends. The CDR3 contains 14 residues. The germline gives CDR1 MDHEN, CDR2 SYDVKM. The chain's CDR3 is CAVSGTHLNYGYTF. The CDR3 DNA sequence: TGTGCCGTTTCCGGGACACACCTTAACTATGGCTACACCTTC.

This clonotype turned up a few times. The DNA of the CDR3 is TGTGCCAGCATCCCCCAGACAGGCCAAGAGACCCAGTACTTC. Translating it yields CASIPQTGQETQYF. This rearrangement joins TRBV28 to TRBJ2-5; D is possibly TRBD1 (6 bases). Germline CDR1 MDHEN, CDR2 SYDVKM. The CDR3 totals 14 residues. Deletions cut 7 bases from V and 1 base from J, with 13 bases between. The complete variable domain, with remaining parts taken from reference TRBV28 and TRBJ2-5, reads DVKVTQSSRYLVKRTGEKVFLECVQDMDHENMFWYRQDPGLGLRLIYFSYDVKMKEKGDIPEGYSVSREKKERFSLILESASTNQTSMYLCASIPQTGQETQYFGPGTRLLVL.

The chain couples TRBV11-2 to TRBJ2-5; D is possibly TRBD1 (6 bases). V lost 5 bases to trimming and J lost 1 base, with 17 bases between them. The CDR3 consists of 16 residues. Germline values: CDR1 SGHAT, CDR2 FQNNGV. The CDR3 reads CASSPTRVGGQETQYF. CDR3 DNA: TGTGCCAGCAGCCCCACCAGGGTAGGGGGCCAAGAGACCCAGTACTTC.

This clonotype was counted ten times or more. As DNA, the CDR3 is TGTGCCAGCAGTTTAGAGTTTGGGACAGGCAAGAAGCAGTACTTC. Its protein product is CASSLEFGTGKKQYF. V gene TRBV12-3 or TRBV12-4 combines with J gene TRBJ2-7, with TRBD1 identical over 8 bases. The CDR3 extends over 15 amino acids. The J segment lost 8 bases and the V segment lost 1 base, leaving 10 bases of the junction unmatched.

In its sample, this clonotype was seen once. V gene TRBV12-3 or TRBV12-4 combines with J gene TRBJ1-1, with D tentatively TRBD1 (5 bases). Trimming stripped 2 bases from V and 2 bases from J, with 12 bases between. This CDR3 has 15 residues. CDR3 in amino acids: CASSLRMGPNTEAFF. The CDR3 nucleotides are TGTGCCAGCAGTTTACGTATGGGGCCAAACACTGAAGCTTTCTTT.

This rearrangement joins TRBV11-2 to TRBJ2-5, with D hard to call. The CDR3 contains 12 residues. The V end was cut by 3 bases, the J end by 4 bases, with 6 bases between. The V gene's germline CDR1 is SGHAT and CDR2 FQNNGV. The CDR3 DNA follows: TGTGCCAGCAGCTTTCAGGCAGAGACCCAGTACTTC. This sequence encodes CASSFQAETQYF.

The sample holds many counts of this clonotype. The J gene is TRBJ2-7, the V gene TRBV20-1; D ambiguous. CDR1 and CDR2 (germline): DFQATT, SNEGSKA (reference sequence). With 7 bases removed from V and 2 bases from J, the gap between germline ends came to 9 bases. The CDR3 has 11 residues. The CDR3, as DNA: TGCAGTGTCGACACTCCCTACGAGCAGTACTTC. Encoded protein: CSVDTPYEQYF.

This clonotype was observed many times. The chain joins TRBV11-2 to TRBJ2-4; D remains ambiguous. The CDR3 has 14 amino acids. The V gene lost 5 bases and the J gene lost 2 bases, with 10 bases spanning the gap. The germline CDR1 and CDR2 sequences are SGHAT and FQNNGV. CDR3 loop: CASSNISSKNIQYF. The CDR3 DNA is TGTGCCAGCAGCAACATATCCTCCAAAAACATTCAGTACTTC.

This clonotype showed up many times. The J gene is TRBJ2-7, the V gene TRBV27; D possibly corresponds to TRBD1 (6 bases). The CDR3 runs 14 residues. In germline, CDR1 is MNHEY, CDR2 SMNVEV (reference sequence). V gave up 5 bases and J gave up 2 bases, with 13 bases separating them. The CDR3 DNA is TGTGCCAGCAGTCACCGGGACAAACCCTACGAGCAGTACTTC. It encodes CASSHRDKPYEQYF.

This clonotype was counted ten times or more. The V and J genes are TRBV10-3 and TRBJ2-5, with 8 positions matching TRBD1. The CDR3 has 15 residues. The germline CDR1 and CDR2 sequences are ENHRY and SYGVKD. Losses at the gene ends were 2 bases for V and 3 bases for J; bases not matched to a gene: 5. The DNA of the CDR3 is TGTGCCATCAGTGAGCCCAGGACAGGGAAAGAGACCCAGTACTTC. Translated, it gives CAISEPRTGKETQYF.

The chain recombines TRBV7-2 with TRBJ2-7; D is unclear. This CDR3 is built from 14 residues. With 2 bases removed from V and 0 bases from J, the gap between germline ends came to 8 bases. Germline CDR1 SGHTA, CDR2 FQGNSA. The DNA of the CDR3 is TGTGCCAGCAGCTTAAGCACAAACTCCTACGAGCAGTACTTC. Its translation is CASSLSTNSYEQYF.